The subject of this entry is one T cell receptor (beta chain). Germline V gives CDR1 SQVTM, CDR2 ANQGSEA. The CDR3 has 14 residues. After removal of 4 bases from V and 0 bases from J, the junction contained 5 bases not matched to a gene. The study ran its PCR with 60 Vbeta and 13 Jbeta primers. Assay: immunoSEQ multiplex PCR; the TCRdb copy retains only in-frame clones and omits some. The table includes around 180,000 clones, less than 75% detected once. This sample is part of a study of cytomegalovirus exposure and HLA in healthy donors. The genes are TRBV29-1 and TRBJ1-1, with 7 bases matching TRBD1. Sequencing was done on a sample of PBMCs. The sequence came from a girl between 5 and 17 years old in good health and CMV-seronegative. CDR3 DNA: TGCAGCGTTGCAGACAGGGCCATGAACACTGAAGCTTTCTTT. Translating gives CSVADRAMNTEAFF.